Listed here are 15 T cell receptor beta chains from one sample, sequenced in a study of T cells in Graves' hyperthyroidism and ophthalmopathy. RNA transcripts provided the source from which TCR beta CDR3 regions were amplified. HTBI primers were used for first-round RT-PCR of the TCR CDR3. Each CDR3 protein gets one entry after TCRdb re-called the multiplex PCR reads with MiXCR. The table has around 610,000 distinct CDR3 sequences, roughly 14% seen once; the top ten hold around 4%. The sample consisted of blood. Every receptor here comes from a woman aged 35 to 49 with Graves' ophthalmopathy.

This clonotype occurred many times. This chain uses TRBV7-9 with TRBJ2-7, with D uncertain. The CDR3 loop spans 13 amino acids. V was shortened by 5 bases and J by 2 bases, with 10 bases between the two germline ends. Germline CDR1 SEHNR, CDR2 FQNEAQ (reference sequence). CDR3 in amino acids: CASSQQNAYEQYF. CDR3 DNA sequence: TGTGCCAGCAGCCAGCAGAATGCCTACGAGCAGTACTTC. The variable domain in full, with the rest retrieved from reference TRBV7-9 and TRBJ2-7, is DTGVSQNPRHKITKRGQNVTFRCDPISEHNRLYWYRQTLGQGPEFLTYFQNEAQLEKSRLLSDRFSAERPKGSFSTLEIQRTEQGDSAMYLCASSQQNAYEQYFGPGTRLTVT.

V and J are TRBV30 and TRBJ2-3; 10 positions agree with TRBD1. CDR3 length equals 15 residues. Trimming removed 4 bases from V and 5 bases from J; junction bases left unmatched: 9. Per the germline V gene, CDR1 is GTSNPN and CDR2 is SVGIG (reference sequence). The DNA for the CDR3 is TGTGCCTGGAATACCGGGACAGGGGCAGGAGATACGCAGTATTTT. This encodes CAWNTGTGAGDTQYF.

Ten or more counts support this clonotype. This chain uses TRBV6-2 or TRBV6-3 with TRBJ2-2, with TRBD2 matching over 8 bases. The junction had 8 bases not matched to a gene; V was cut back by 2 bases and J by 3 bases. From germline, CDR1 is MNHEY and CDR2 SVGEGT. There are 17 residues in the CDR3. CDR3 loop: CASSYPSGLEDTGELFF. The CDR3 DNA sequence: TGTGCCAGCAGTTACCCGTCGGGACTAGAAGACACCGGGGAGCTGTTTTTT.

This clonotype was detected many times. This rearrangement joins TRBV30 to TRBJ1-2; weak D call: TRBD1 (5 bases). This CDR3 comprises 11 residues. Germline V CDR1 and CDR2: GTSNPN, SVGIG (reference sequence). V lost 3 bases and J 8 bases, leaving 10 bases between the germline ends. The CDR3 reads CAWSTGSGYTF. The DNA for the CDR3 is TGTGCCTGGAGCACAGGATCCGGCTACACCTTC.

This clonotype was seen at least ten times. The rearrangement joins TRBV19 to TRBJ2-7; D might be TRBD1 (5 bases). V lost 3 bases and J 0 bases, leaving 9 bases between the germline ends. The CDR3 runs to 14 residues. CDR1 is LNHDA, CDR2 SQIVND, per germline (reference sequence). The CDR3 sequence is CASSMDTYSYEQYF. CDR3 DNA: TGTGCCAGTAGTATGGACACATACTCCTACGAGCAGTACTTC.

This clonotype appeared many times. The chain links TRBV28 to TRBJ1-1; a weak D match, TRBD1 (6 bases). The CDR3 length is 14 residues. V was cut by 11 bases and J by 1 base, with 17 bases left in between. Looked up from germline, CDR1 is MDHEN and CDR2 is SYDVKM. The CDR3 nucleotides are TGTGCCCACGCTCCAGACAGGAGGAACACTGAAGCTTTCTTT. It encodes CAHAPDRRNTEAFF.

Ten or more counts support this clonotype. The chain couples TRBV5-1 to TRBJ2-7; 7 nucleotides agree with TRBD1. The CDR3 runs 14 residues. J gave up 6 bases and V 5 bases, and 11 bases lay outside the gene matches. The germline V gene has CDR1 SGHRS and CDR2 YFSETQ. The CDR3 DNA is TGCGCCAGCAGTTCCGGGACAGTCAGGGCCGAGCAGTACTTC. Translation gives CASSSGTVRAEQYF.

This clonotype was seen repeatedly, ten times or more. The chain recombines TRBV6-5 with TRBJ1-1; D is ambiguous. The CDR3 runs 14 residues. Germline assignment: CDR1 MNHEY and CDR2 SVGAGI. Trimming removed 2 bases from V and 1 base from J, with 8 bases in between. CDR3 bases: TGTGCCAGCAGTTACGGGCCGACGAACACTGAAGCTTTCTTT. This codes for CASSYGPTNTEAFF.

This clonotype has ten or more counts. A junction boundary mismatches the germline segment, possibly from a read error. The chain recombines TRBV20-1 with TRBJ1-5; perhaps TRBD1 as D (6 bases). Germline V lookup: CDR1 DFQATT, CDR2 SNEGSKA (reference sequence). CDR3 length equals 17 residues. CDR3 DNA sequence: TGCAGTGCGAGAGGACAGCCTGGGTTTGAGGGCAATCAGCCCCAGCATTTT. Amino acid sequence: CSARGQPGFEGNQPQHF.

This clonotype occurred many times. This chain uses TRBV20-1 with TRBJ2-4; 9 nucleotides line up with TRBD2. The CDR3 sequence is 19 residues long. Per the germline V gene, CDR1 is DFQATT and CDR2 is SNEGSKA (reference sequence). V lost 2 bases, J lost 0 bases, and 14 bases stayed unmatched. CDR3: CSARSPPGLANRAKNIQYF. In DNA, the CDR3 is TGCAGTGCTAGAAGCCCCCCGGGACTAGCAAACAGAGCCAAAAACATTCAGTACTTC.

In this sample, this clonotype turned up many times. The rearrangement links TRBV14 to TRBJ2-6, with D possibly being TRBD2 (6 bases). The CDR3 runs 18 residues. Germline CDR1 and CDR2: SGHDN and FVKESK. The V end lost 4 bases, the J end lost 4 bases, and 20 bases lay between the germline ends. Here the CDR3 DNA reads TGTGCCAGCAGCCGGAGCCGGGACTTAGTCTCGGGGGCCAACGTCCTGACTTTC. Its translation: CASSRSRDLVSGANVLTF.

This clonotype was seen many times. The J gene is TRBJ1-1, the V gene TRBV7-2; 8 nucleotides line up with TRBD1. The CDR3 loop spans 15 amino acids. V lost 3 bases and J lost 1; bases outside the gene matches: 4. The V gene's germline CDR1 is SGHTA and CDR2 FQGNSA. Here the CDR3 DNA reads TGTGCCAGCAGCTTCCAGGGGGCTAGGAACACTGAAGCTTTCTTT. It specifies CASSFQGARNTEAFF.

This clonotype has a count of ten or more. The CDR3 DNA follows: TGTGCCAGCAGTGGAAGACAGGGGCCGCTAGGATCCTACGAGCAGTACTTC. Its translation is CASSGRQGPLGSYEQYF. The rearrangement uses TRBV6-1 and TRBJ2-7, with TRBD1 identical over 8 bases. The CDR3 spans 17 residues. The V gene's germline CDR1 is MNHNS and CDR2 SASEGT. Losses at the gene ends were 4 bases for V and 1 base for J; bases not matched to a gene: 12.

This clonotype has a count of ten or more. The chain carries TRBV30 and TRBJ1-1; no clear D gene. The CDR3 sequence is 12 residues long. CDR1 is GTSNPN and CDR2 is SVGIG in the germline V gene (reference sequence). Trimming shortened V by 0 bases and J by 4 bases, and 6 bases separated the two germline ends. CDR3: CAWSVLGTEAFF. The CDR3, as DNA: TGTGCCTGGAGTGTACTAGGCACTGAAGCTTTCTTT.

V and J are TRBV20-1 and TRBJ2-5, with 12 bases that match TRBD1. The CDR3 is 13 residues long. The germline V gene encodes CDR1 DFQATT and CDR2 SNEGSKA (reference sequence). CDR3: CKVGQGAQETQYF. CDR3 nucleotide sequence: TGCAAAGTGGGACAGGGGGCTCAAGAGACCCAGTACTTC.